This TCR beta chain stems from a study of T cell responses to AZD1222 COVID-19 vaccine. Sequencing was performed with immunoSEQ multiplex PCR; in TCRdb, only in-frame clones are kept and a portion is missing. The table shows tens of thousands of clones, with 88% occurring only once. The CDR3 has 15 residues. Trimming cost V 5 bases and J 1 base, with 13 bases left between them. Germline loops: CDR1 SEHNR, CDR2 FQNEAQ (reference sequence). Investigators merged groups given second doses at roughly 4 or roughly 12 weeks. With respect to this clone: The antigen is unknown.

Study results and caveats: Close to half of all spike-specific TCRs reportedly target regions of the variants that are unmutated. No day 14 peak samples; only post-peak repertoires were characterized. The study found Spike-specific TCR breadth and depth rose after two AZD1222 doses.

This sequence joins TRBV7-9 and TRBJ2-3; D might be TRBD2 (5 bases). This receptor was taken from an adult who received the AZD1222 COVID-19 vaccine. Sequencing used peripheral blood, obtained 28 days after the second AZD1222 dose. Here the CDR3 reads CASSPTRLGTDTQYF. The CDR3 nucleotides read TGTGCCAGCAGCCCCACTAGATTAGGCACAGATACGCAGTATTTT.